This TCR beta chain stems from a study of control samples from healthy donors and cancer patients. Sequencing was performed with immunoSEQ multiplex PCR; in TCRdb, only in-frame clones are kept and a portion is missing. The sample records some 57,000 clones, 85% to 95% being singletons. Germline V CDR1 and CDR2: KGHSH, LQKENI. CDR3 size: 14 residues. The receptor was derived from a man aged 25-45 years in good health. The sample comprised blood. This chain connects TRBV18 to TRBJ2-5, with TRBD1 matching over 7 bases. The assigned J gene may be wrong: the sequence end matches TRBJ2-7 better. CDR3 bases: TGTGCCAGCTCACCGACAGGGTCGATTCACGAGCAGTACTTC. Residues: CASSPTGSIHEQYF.